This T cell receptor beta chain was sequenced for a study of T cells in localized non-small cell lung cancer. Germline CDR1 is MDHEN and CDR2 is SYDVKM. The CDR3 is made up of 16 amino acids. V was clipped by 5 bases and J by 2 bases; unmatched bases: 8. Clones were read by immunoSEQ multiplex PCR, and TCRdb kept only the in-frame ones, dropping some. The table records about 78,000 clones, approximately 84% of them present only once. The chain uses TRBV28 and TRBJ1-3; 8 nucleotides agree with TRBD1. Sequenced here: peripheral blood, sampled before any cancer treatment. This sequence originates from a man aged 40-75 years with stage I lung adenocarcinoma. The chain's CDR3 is CASSPRTGTPGNTIYF. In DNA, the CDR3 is TGTGCCAGCAGTCCGCGGACAGGGACTCCTGGAAACACCATATATTTT.